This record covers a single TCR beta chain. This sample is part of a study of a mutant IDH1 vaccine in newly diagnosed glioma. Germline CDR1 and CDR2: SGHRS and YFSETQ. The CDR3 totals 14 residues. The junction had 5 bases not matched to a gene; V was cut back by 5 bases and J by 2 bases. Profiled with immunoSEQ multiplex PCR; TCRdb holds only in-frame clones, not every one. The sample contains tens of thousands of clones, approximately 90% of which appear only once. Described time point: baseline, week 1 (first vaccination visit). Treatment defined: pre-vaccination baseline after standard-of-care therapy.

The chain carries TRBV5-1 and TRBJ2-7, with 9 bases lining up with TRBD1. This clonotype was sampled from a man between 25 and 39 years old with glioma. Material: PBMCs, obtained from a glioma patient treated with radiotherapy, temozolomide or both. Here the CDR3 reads CASREQGAAYEQYF. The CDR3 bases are TGCGCCAGCAGGGAACAGGGGGCGGCCTACGAGCAGTACTTC.